This TCR beta chain was obtained from a study of T cells expressing NK-cell markers. Note on this clonotype: Its antigen is still unknown.

TCRdb reworked the 5' RACE reads into one entry per CDR3 protein, no DNA. The repertoire table contains hundreds of thousands of distinct CDR3 sequences. The CDR3 runs to 18 residues. Findings and caveats of the study: For a handful of donors, the dominant NKG2C+ clonotypes made up roughly 1.0-7.5% of their CD8+ T cells.

The clonotype was recovered from a man aged 18-70 years in good health. The rearrangement uses TRBV21-1 and TRBJ1-5; without DNA, the TCRdb call of TRBD1 cannot be checked. TRBV21-1 is annotated as a pseudogene. Sequencing was done on a sample of blood T cells: a sorted CD56 or NKG2C T cell subset, CD4+ or CD8+ T cells, or bulk PBMC T cells (not recorded which). The CDR3 protein is CASSSEGAQEDSNQPQHF.